Presented here are 28 T cell receptor beta chains from one specimen sequenced in a study of blood T cell repertoires in COVID-19. The table came from immunoSEQ multiplex PCR; TCRdb's copy has only in-frame clones and leaves some out. Of roughly 220,000 clones in the sample, around 90% were seen once. Source material: PBMCs or T cells enriched from blood (not recorded which). These receptors were obtained from a woman aged 45-65 years with acute COVID-19.

CDR3 sequence: CASSALQGQTWSSTDTQYF. CDR3 nucleotides: TGTGCCAGCAGCGCCTTACAGGGACAAACGTGGTCGTCCACAGATACGCAGTATTTT. V is TRBV9 and J is TRBJ2-3, with TRBD1 as a possible D gene (6 bases). V lost 3 bases, J lost 2 bases, and 25 bases lay in between. The CDR3 contains 19 residues. Germline CDR1 SGDLS, CDR2 YYNGEE.

The chain employs TRBV9 and TRBJ2-7, with 11 bases identical to TRBD2. CDR1 is SGDLS and CDR2 is YYNGEE in the germline V gene. The CDR3 sequence is 16 residues long. The J segment lost 3 bases and the V segment lost 3 bases, leaving 8 bases of the junction unmatched. DNA for the CDR3: TGTGCCAGCAGCGAAACGGGACTAGCGGAAAACTACGAGCAGTACTTC. Protein: CASSETGLAENYEQYF.

V and J are TRBV5-4 and TRBJ2-3; TRBD2 matches at 9 bases. With 1 base clipped from V and 4 bases from J, the junction kept 10 bases outside the gene matches. This CDR3 has 17 amino acids. Germline V gene lookup returns CDR1 SGHNT and CDR2 YYREEE (reference sequence). CDR3 coding DNA: TGTGCCAGCAGCTTGTATAAGTTAGCGGGAGAGGCAGATACGCAGTATTTT. This sequence encodes CASSLYKLAGEADTQYF.

The chain's CDR3 is CASTPHSGNTIYF. The CDR3 DNA follows: TGTGCCAGCACCCCACACTCTGGAAACACCATATATTTT. The rearrangement links TRBV6-5 to TRBJ1-3; no clear D gene. The germline V gene has CDR1 MNHEY and CDR2 SVGAGI. Trimming took off 7 bases at V and 0 bases at J, with 7 bases between the two ends. This CDR3 has 13 residues.

This chain connects TRBV28 to TRBJ1-1; TRBD1 agrees at 9 bases. The CDR3 is 13 residues long. CDR1 and CDR2 from the germline V gene are MDHEN and SYDVKM. V lost 6 bases, J lost 5 bases, and 4 bases stayed unmatched. The CDR3, as DNA: TGTGCCAGCAGGGGAGGACAGGGGACTGAAGCTTTCTTT. Translating gives CASRGGQGTEAFF.

V is TRBV6-1 and J is TRBJ2-2, with D perhaps TRBD2 (6 bases). The V end was cut by 0 bases, the J end by 4 bases, with 15 bases between. Germline lookup yields CDR1 MNHNS and CDR2 SASEGT. The CDR3 has 17 amino acids. The CDR3 DNA reads as TGTGCCAGCAGTGAAGCGAGGGGTCAGGGAGGCACCGGGGAGCTGTTTTTT. It is translated as CASSEARGQGGTGELFF.

The chain joins TRBV19 to TRBJ2-2; TRBD2 agrees at 12 bases. Germline values: CDR1 LNHDA, CDR2 SQIVND (reference sequence). This CDR3 is built from 17 residues. The ends lost 5 bases at V and 7 bases at J; junction bases unmatched: 11. The DNA of the CDR3 is TGTGCCAGTAGTCCCGGACTAGCGGGAAGGTCTGGCGGGGAGCTGTTTTTT. This gives the protein CASSPGLAGRSGGELFF.

The V call is TRBV29-1, the J call TRBJ1-2, with 8 bases matching TRBD1. With V trimmed by 6 bases and J by 4 bases, 4 bases remained unmatched. CDR3 size: 12 residues. Per germline, CDR1 SQVTM and CDR2 ANQGSEA. In nucleotides, the CDR3 is TGCAGCGTCCGACAGGGGACCTATGGCTACACCTTC. Protein: CSVRQGTYGYTF. Drawing the rest from reference TRBV29-1 and TRBJ1-2, the complete variable domain is SAVISQKPSRDICQRGTSLTIQCQVDSQVTMMFWYRQQPGQSLTLIATANQGSEATYESGFVIDKFPISRPNLTFSTLTVSNMSPEDSSIYLCSVRQGTYGYTFGSGTRLTVV.

This clone appeared a few times. V is TRBV5-1 and J is TRBJ1-6; 9 bases line up with TRBD1. Germline loops: CDR1 SGHRS, CDR2 YFSETQ. CDR3 length equals 14 residues. J was trimmed by 10 bases and V by 3 bases; bases with no gene match: 5. The CDR3 is CASSSGQGGSPLHF. As DNA, the CDR3 is TGCGCCAGCAGCTCGGGACAGGGAGGATCACCCCTCCACTTT.

The chain is built from TRBV11-2 and TRBJ2-1; 12 positions agree with TRBD1. This CDR3 has 15 residues. V trimming: 3 bases; J trimming: 8 bases; junction bases outside the gene matches: 5. The germline CDR1 and CDR2 sequences are SGHAT and FQNNGV. In DNA form, the CDR3 reads TGTGCCAGCAGCTTGGGGGACAGGGGGCCGTATGAGCAGTTCTTC. Its translation is CASSLGDRGPYEQFF.

The chain combines TRBV7-3 with TRBJ2-7; 11 nucleotides align to TRBD2. V lost 3 bases, J lost 4 bases, and 5 bases stayed unmatched. Germline V gives CDR1 SGHTA, CDR2 FQGTGA. The CDR3 has 15 amino acids. The CDR3 loop is CASSFTSGRQYEQYF. DNA of the CDR3: TGTGCCAGCAGCTTCACTAGCGGGAGACAGTACGAGCAGTACTTC.

V and J are TRBV6-7 and TRBJ2-1; TRBD2 aligns across 15 bases. TRBV6-7 is known as an ORF, though its function is uncertain. V lost 0 bases, J lost 0 bases, and 9 bases stayed unmatched. CDR3 length equals 21 residues. CDR3 loop: CASSYSTGTSGRWSSYNEQFF. CDR3 nucleotide sequence: TGTGCCAGCAGTTACTCGACTGGGACTAGCGGGAGGTGGAGCTCCTACAATGAGCAGTTCTTC.

The J gene is TRBJ1-5, the V gene TRBV7-9, with TRBD1 matching over 9 bases. CDR1 is SEHNR, CDR2 FQNEAQ, per germline (reference sequence). This CDR3 comprises 16 residues. The V segment lost 5 bases and the J segment 5 bases; nucleotides outside the gene matches: 10. This CDR3 is CASSGRDREIDQPQHF. The CDR3 DNA reads TGTGCCAGCAGCGGACGGGACAGGGAAATTGATCAGCCCCAGCATTTT.

The CDR3: CASSQLHYANTDTQYF. CDR3 nucleotide sequence: TGTGCCAGCAGCCAATTACACTACGCTAATACAGATACGCAGTATTTT. The chain joins TRBV3-1 (or the pseudogene TRBV3-2) to TRBJ2-3; unclear D gene. V shed 2 bases and J shed 3 bases, with 15 bases lying between them. The V gene's germline CDR1 is LGHDT and CDR2 YNNKEL (reference sequence). CDR3 length: 16 amino acids.

The chain combines TRBV28 with TRBJ2-7; D ambiguous. CDR1 is MDHEN and CDR2 is SYDVKM in the germline V gene. This CDR3 spans 14 amino acids. Trimming took 1 base from V and 2 from J, leaving 9 bases between them. The CDR3 region is CASSLFGRTYEQYF. DNA of the CDR3: TGTGCCAGCAGTTTATTTGGCAGGACCTACGAGCAGTACTTC.

This sequence joins TRBV11-2 and TRBJ1-3, with D tentatively TRBD1 (5 bases). Germline V lookup: CDR1 SGHAT, CDR2 FQNNGV. The CDR3 runs to 14 residues. Trimming took 5 bases from V and 2 from J, leaving 10 bases between them. CDR3 sequence (DNA): TGTGCCAGCAGCGTGGGGGGAACTGGAAACACCATATATTTT. Amino acids: CASSVGGTGNTIYF.

The V gene is TRBV7-3, the J gene TRBJ2-1; 8 bases match TRBD2. CDR1 is SGHTA and CDR2 is FQGTGA in the germline V gene. The V gene end was trimmed by 4 bases and the J gene end by 7 bases; junction bases not matched to a gene: 6. This CDR3 has 14 amino acids. CDR3 sequence: CASSSGTRRNEQFF. The CDR3 region has the DNA TGTGCCAGCAGCTCCGGGACTAGACGAAATGAGCAGTTCTTC.

V gene TRBV12-5 combines with J gene TRBJ2-7; TRBD1 aligns across 8 bases. The germline CDR1 and CDR2 sequences are LGHNT and FRNRAP. V lost 6 bases and J lost 5; bases outside the gene matches: 9. The CDR3 runs 14 residues. DNA of the CDR3: TGTGCTAGTGGCCCCGGACAGGGTGGCCACGAGCAGTACTTC. Its translation: CASGPGQGGHEQYF.

The chain carries TRBV5-1 and TRBJ1-3; 7 nucleotides align to TRBD1. V lost 2 bases and J lost 4; bases outside the gene matches: 18. Germline CDR1 reads SGHRS; CDR2 reads YFSETQ. The CDR3 has 19 amino acids. The CDR3 sequence: CASSFSPGTDRYIGNTIYF. For the CDR3, the DNA is TGCGCCAGCAGCTTTTCGCCGGGGACGGACAGGTATATAGGAAACACCATATATTTT.

This chain links TRBV24-1 with TRBJ2-5, with 8 bases that match TRBD1. V was pared by 6 bases and J by 1 base, with 3 bases of the junction left unmatched. CDR1 KGHDR and CDR2 SFDVKD come from the germline V gene. The CDR3 is 14 residues long. CDR3 residues: CATSKTGGQETQYF. CDR3 sequence (DNA): TGTGCCACCAGTAAAACAGGGGGCCAAGAGACCCAGTACTTC.

V and J are TRBV7-6 and TRBJ1-4; TRBD1 matches at 10 bases. The trim removed 5 bases at V and 0 bases at J, leaving 12 bases unmatched. Germline V gene sequence: CDR1 SGHVS, CDR2 FNYEAQ. The CDR3 runs 19 residues. The CDR3 is CASSVRQGAMGATNEKLFF. The DNA for the CDR3 is TGTGCCAGCAGCGTACGACAGGGGGCCATGGGGGCAACTAATGAAAAACTGTTTTTT. Combining the CDR3 with reference TRBV7-6 and TRBJ1-4 gives the whole variable domain GAGVSQSPRYKVTKRGQDVALRCDPISGHVSLYWYRQALGQGPEFLTYFNYEAQQDKSGLPNDRFSAERPEGSISTLTIQRTEQRDSAMYRCASSVRQGAMGATNEKLFFGSGTQLSVL.

The V and J genes are TRBV21-1 and TRBJ2-1; the table names TRBD2, a call not compared with the DNA. TRBV21-1 is shown as a pseudogene. The CDR3 is 17 amino acids. The CDR3 DNA is TGTGCCAGCAGCAAAGAGGGAAGACTAGCGGCTTACAATGAGCAGTTCTTC. Translation gives CASSKEGRLAAYNEQFF.

V and J are TRBV11-2 and TRBJ2-7; a weak D match, TRBD2 (6 bases). Germline CDR1 and CDR2: SGHAT and FQNNGV. The CDR3 loop spans 12 amino acids. With 4 bases removed from V and 9 bases from J, the gap between germline ends came to 13 bases. The CDR3 loop reads CASSSEGESQYF. The CDR3 nucleotides read TGTGCCAGCAGCTCGGAGGGAGAATCGCAGTACTTC. Full variable domain (remainder filled in from reference TRBV11-2 and TRBJ2-7): EAGVAQSPRYKIIEKRQSVAFWCNPISGHATLYWYQQILGQGPKLLIQFQNNGVVDDSQLPKDRFSAERLKGVDSTLKIQPAKLEDSAVYLCASSSEGESQYFGPGTRLTVT.

V is TRBV7-9 and J is TRBJ1-1; D is unresolved. The CDR3 consists of 11 residues. CDR1 SEHNR and CDR2 FQNEAQ come from the germline V gene (reference sequence). Deletions cut 8 bases from V and 1 base from J, with 5 bases between. The CDR3 nucleotides are TGTGCCAGCCGGGGGAACACTGAAGCTTTCTTT. Translation: CASRGNTEAFF.

This chain uses TRBV19 with TRBJ2-2; D ambiguous. CDR1 LNHDA and CDR2 SQIVND come from the germline V gene (reference sequence). Trimming shortened V by 4 bases and J by 6 bases, and 12 bases separated the two germline ends. This CDR3 region has 14 residues. The CDR3 region has the DNA TGTGCCAGTAGTACCCCCGGTCAGGCCGGGGAGCTGTTTTTT. Protein: CASSTPGQAGELFF. Full variable domain (remainder filled in from reference TRBV19 and TRBJ2-2): DGGITQSPKYLFRKEGQNVTLSCEQNLNHDAMYWYRQDPGQGLRLIYYSQIVNDFQKGDIAEGYSVSREKKESFPLTVTSAQKNPTAFYLCASSTPGQAGELFFGEGSRLTVL.

V and J are TRBV19 and TRBJ1-2; TRBD1 might be the D (5 bases). CDR1 LNHDA and CDR2 SQIVND come from the germline V gene (reference sequence). The CDR3 has 15 amino acids. Trimming stripped 1 base from V and 3 bases from J, with 12 bases between. The CDR3 region is CASSIASLGHYGYTF. CDR3 DNA sequence: TGTGCCAGTAGTATAGCTTCCCTGGGGCACTATGGCTACACCTTC.

This chain connects TRBV25-1 to TRBJ2-3; 10 bases line up with TRBD2. V trimming: 6 bases; J trimming: 5 bases; junction bases outside the gene matches: 11. There are 16 residues in the CDR3. The germline gives CDR1 MGHDK, CDR2 SYGVNS. The CDR3 region is CASRALAGEVEDTQYF. The DNA of the CDR3 is TGTGCCAGCAGAGCCCTAGCGGGAGAAGTGGAAGATACGCAGTATTTT.

The J gene is TRBJ2-7, the V gene TRBV11-2, with 9 bases aligning to TRBD2. After removal of 7 bases from V and 7 bases from J, the junction contained 8 bases not matched to a gene. CDR1 and CDR2 (germline): SGHAT, FQNNGV. The CDR3 is made up of 13 amino acids. CDR3 in DNA: TGTGCCAGCACCGTTGGACTAGCGAGGGAGCAGTACTTC. This encodes CASTVGLAREQYF.